This T cell receptor (beta chain) was found in a study of T-cell memory formation after mild COVID-19. Overall study context: The two donors had largely donor-specific TCR clusters.

It was 5'RACE with constant-segment primers that produced the TCR alpha and TCR beta cDNA libraries, which carried sample barcodes and UMIs. Using its own MiXCR run on the 5' RACE reads, TCRdb lists one record per CDR3 protein. The table has around 82,000 distinct CDR3 sequences, roughly 13% seen once. Many counts were recorded for this clonotype. The target antigen is unknown. The CDR3 runs to 14 residues. CDR1 is MDHEN, CDR2 SYDVKM, per germline. Unmatched junction bases numbered 3, after V lost 3 bases and J lost 4 bases. Overall study findings and caveats: Of the contracting clones, CD4+ ones lay mainly in CM and EM, and CD8+ ones in EMRA. Among clones contracting day 15 to 85, CD4/CD8 was balanced, whereas later expanders leaned CD4+.

The TCR comes from a man aged 18 to 35 who had mild COVID-19 (a few samples of this study predate the infection). Cell type and time point are not known. Sequencing was done on a sample of PBMCs or a T cell subset sorted from them (not recorded which). V is TRBV28 and J is TRBJ2-7; 10 positions match TRBD2. In DNA, the CDR3 is TGTGCCAGCAGTTTTGCTAGCGGGGGTTACGAGCAGTACGTC. Encoded protein: CASSFASGGYEQYV.